These 25 T cell receptor beta chains were all obtained from the same sample, sequenced in a study of CD8+ T cells in alopecia areata. cDNA reverse transcribed from extracted RNA served as the sequencing template. The protocol was immunoSEQ multiplex PCR, while the TCRdb copy is restricted to in-frame clones and leaves out a portion. Counted here are around 5,000 clones, about 61% occurring once; the ten biggest clones make up 10% to 12%. Lesional scalp tissue (obtained by punch biopsy) and peripheral blood were collected from alopecia areata patients. The sequencing used skin, collected at week 0. The origin of the receptors is a human donor with alopecia areata.

The chain carries TRBV6-1 and TRBJ1-5; D is undetermined. This CDR3 is 14 amino acids long. Trimming removed 2 bases at V and 7 bases at J, with 12 bases between. Germline CDR1 and CDR2: MNHNS and SASEGT. The chain's CDR3 is CASSELAGPQPQHF. The CDR3 nucleotides read TGTGCCAGCAGTGAATTGGCGGGCCCCCAGCCCCAGCATTTT.

The V call is TRBV27, the J call TRBJ1-2; D is unclear. The V end lost 2 bases, the J end lost 8 bases, and 12 bases lay between the germline ends. The CDR3 is 13 residues long. Germline V gives CDR1 MNHEY, CDR2 SMNVEV (reference sequence). The CDR3 reads CASSLKADRGYTF. Written as DNA, the CDR3 is TGTGCCAGCAGTTTAAAGGCGGACCGCGGCTACACCTTC.

The chain recombines TRBV6-1 with TRBJ1-2; weak D call: TRBD1 (6 bases). The germline V gene has CDR1 MNHNS and CDR2 SASEGT. Trimming cost V 0 bases and J 13 bases, with 9 bases left between them. The CDR3 extends over 11 amino acids. The CDR3 bases are TGTGCCAGCAGTGAAGCCCTGGACAGCACCTTC. This codes for CASSEALDSTF.

The chain has TRBV7-8 and TRBJ1-6; D gene ambiguous. Germline V gene data show CDR1 as SGHVS and CDR2 as FQNEAQ. The CDR3 extends over 14 amino acids. V was trimmed by 5 bases and J by 1 base, leaving 6 bases between them. The CDR3 loop is CASSDYSYNSPLHF. The CDR3 region has the DNA TGTGCCAGCAGCGACTATTCCTATAATTCACCCCTCCACTTT.

The chain combines TRBV5-8 with TRBJ1-5; the D gene is possibly TRBD1 (6 bases). The germline CDR1 and CDR2 sequences are SGHTS and YDEGEE. This CDR3 region has 14 residues. The V end was cut by 5 bases, the J end by 5 bases, with 14 bases between. CDR3 amino acids: CASRPTGTHQPQHF. The CDR3 DNA sequence: TGTGCCAGCAGACCGACAGGTACTCATCAGCCCCAGCATTTT. The entire variable domain, with the rest obtained from reference TRBV5-8 and TRBJ1-5, is as follows: EAGVTQSPTHLIKTRGQQATLRCSPISGHTSVYWYQQALGLGLQFLLWYDEGEERNRGNFPPRFSGRQFPNYSSELNVNALELEDSALYLCASRPTGTHQPQHFGDGTRLSIL.

This clone appeared a single time. The CDR3 sequence is CASSEGASGYTF. The CDR3 DNA is TGTGCCAGCAGTGAAGGAGCCAGCGGCTACACCTTC. V and J are TRBV2 and TRBJ1-2, with D unresolved. Deletions cut 1 base from V and 8 bases from J, with 8 bases between. Germline V gene sequence: CDR1 SNHLY, CDR2 FYNNEI. This CDR3 has 12 amino acids.

This chain joins TRBV20-1 and TRBJ1-1; 8 positions agree with TRBD1. Germline assignment: CDR1 DFQATT and CDR2 SNEGSKA (reference sequence). The CDR3 loop spans 10 amino acids. The ends lost 6 bases at V and 11 bases at J; junction bases unmatched: 5. CDR3 protein: CSADRGGAFF. CDR3 nucleotide sequence: TGCAGTGCCGACAGGGGCGGGGCTTTCTTT.

The V and J genes are TRBV11-1 and TRBJ2-2; no definite D call. Germline loops: CDR1 SGHAT, CDR2 FQDESV (reference sequence). CDR3 length: 14 residues. V lost 1 base and J lost 6, with 9 bases in between. In nucleotides, the CDR3 is TGTGCCAGCAGCTTAGGCGATGGGGCCGGGGAGCTGTTTTTT. Amino acids: CASSLGDGAGELFF.

The chain couples TRBV4-1 to TRBJ2-5, with 7 bases that match TRBD2. The J call may be incorrect, as the DNA end agrees better with TRBJ2-7. In germline, CDR1 is MGHRA, CDR2 YSYEKL. This CDR3 is 16 amino acids long. The CDR3 DNA reads as TGCGCCAGCAGCCAAGACCTGGGAGGGGTTCAGGGCGAGCAGTACTTC. Its protein is CASSQDLGGVQGEQYF.

This clone appeared a few times. A much more abundant neighbour one base away suggests this may be a read error. J is TRBJ1-5 and V is TRBV12-5; 8 bases fit TRBD1. V shed 9 bases and J 7 bases; nucleotides not matched to a gene: 8. The germline V gene encodes CDR1 LGHNT and CDR2 FRNRAP. CDR3 length equals 13 residues. The CDR3 is CARGVAGGQPQHF. Written as DNA, the CDR3 is TGTGCTAGGGGGGTGGCAGGGGGCCAGCCCCAGCATTTT.

This chain uses TRBV5-6 with TRBJ2-7; TRBD1 is a possible D gene (5 bases). The V and J ends lost 4 bases and 3 bases respectively, with 20 bases between them. CDR1 and CDR2 from the germline V gene are SGHDT and YYEEEE. This CDR3 region has 16 residues. CDR3 sequence (DNA): TGTGCCAGCAGCGCAGGGTGGGTCAAATGGAGCTACGAGCAGTACTTC. Protein sequence: CASSAGWVKWSYEQYF.

V usage is TRBV5-1 and J usage is TRBJ2-1; 11 nucleotides align to TRBD1. J was trimmed by 9 bases and V by 4 bases; bases with no gene match: 6. The CDR3 runs to 14 residues. Germline CDR1 is SGHRS and CDR2 is YFSETQ. The CDR3 loop reads CASSGDRGDAEQFF. For the CDR3, the DNA is TGCGCCAGCAGCGGGGACAGGGGGGACGCTGAGCAGTTCTTC.

This chain links TRBV20-1 with TRBJ2-7, with 7 bases aligning to TRBD2. The CDR3 is 11 residues long. V dropped 5 bases and J dropped 6; count of bases not matched to a gene: 4. CDR1 and CDR2 (germline): DFQATT, SNEGSKA (reference sequence). The DNA for the CDR3 is TGCAGTGCTGTAAGGACTAGCGAGCAGTACTTC. Protein sequence: CSAVRTSEQYF.

The genes are TRBV5-6 and TRBJ2-7; D might be TRBD1 (5 bases). Germline lookup yields CDR1 SGHDT and CDR2 YYEEEE. The germline V and J ends were trimmed by 0 bases and 3 bases, with 19 bases remaining between them. This CDR3 has 17 residues. The CDR3 spells CASSLVPQGIGSYEQYF. The CDR3 nucleotides read TGTGCCAGCAGCTTGGTTCCGCAGGGCATTGGAAGCTACGAGCAGTACTTC.

Only a few counts were recorded for this clone. The chain couples TRBV27 to TRBJ2-5; TRBD2 agrees at 7 bases. The CDR3 length is 15 residues. V was pared by 5 bases and J by 2 bases, with 8 bases of the junction left unmatched. CDR1 and CDR2 from the germline V gene are MNHEY and SMNVEV (reference sequence). The CDR3 DNA follows: TGTGCCAGCAGTCCCCTCGGGGGGACTCAAGAGACCCAGTACTTC. Protein sequence: CASSPLGGTQETQYF.

The J gene is TRBJ2-7, the V gene TRBV18; D uncertain. Trimming took off 2 bases at V and 6 bases at J, with 17 bases between the two ends. Germline V CDR1 and CDR2: KGHSH, LQKENI. The CDR3 is made up of 15 amino acids. The CDR3 DNA follows: TGTGCCAGCTCACCAGGGTCCCAAGCTCGTAGCGAGCAGTACTTC. It yields the protein CASSPGSQARSEQYF.

For this clone: Just one base apart from a much larger clone, this may be a read error. CDR3 DNA: TGCGCCAGCTGCTTGGGGGCAGGGGGTACTTCATGGGAAGCTTTCTTT. As protein: CASCLGAGGTSWEAFF. The genes are TRBV5-1 and TRBJ1-1; TRBD1 matches at 7 bases. This CDR3 comprises 16 residues. Germline CDR1 SGHRS, CDR2 YFSETQ.

The chain couples TRBV29-1 to TRBJ1-5, with a tentative D call TRBD1 (5 bases). CDR3 length: 13 amino acids. CDR1 and CDR2 from the germline V gene are SQVTM and ANQGSEA. The V gene lost 6 bases and the J gene lost 6 bases, with 15 bases spanning the gap. The CDR3 loop is CSVLTVIGQPQHF. As DNA, the CDR3 is TGCAGCGTGCTGACAGTAATCGGTCAGCCCCAGCATTTT.

This sequence joins TRBV10-1 and TRBJ2-1; no clear D. V was pared by 2 bases and J by 4 bases, with 9 bases between. The CDR3 sequence is 14 residues long. Germline V lookup: CDR1 WNHNN, CDR2 SYGVQD (reference sequence). CDR3 nucleotides: TGCGCCAGCAGTGAGCCGGAAAGATACAATGAGCAGTTCTTC. Translating gives CASSEPERYNEQFF.

The rearrangement uses TRBV2 and TRBJ2-7; D uncertain. Germline loops: CDR1 SNHLY, CDR2 FYNNEI. The V gene lost 6 bases and the J gene lost 0 bases, with 6 bases spanning the gap. This CDR3 has 12 residues. The CDR3 DNA reads as TGTGCCAGCAGACGGAGCTCCTACGAGCAGTACTTC. Translation gives CASRRSSYEQYF. Complete variable domain (other parts from reference TRBV2 and TRBJ2-7): EPEVTQTPSHQVTQMGQEVILRCVPISNHLYFYWYRQILGQKVEFLVSFYNNEISEKSEIFDDQFSVERPDGSNFTLKIRSTKLEDSAMYFCASRRSSYEQYFGPGTRLTVT.

In this sample, this clone turned up once. This chain connects TRBV5-1 to TRBJ1-1, with D unclear. The V end was cut by 2 bases, the J end by 1 base, with 9 bases between. In germline, CDR1 is SGHRS, CDR2 YFSETQ. The CDR3 covers 14 residues. CDR3 loop: CASSLDRTNTEAFF. The CDR3, as DNA: TGCGCCAGCAGCTTAGATCGAACGAACACTGAAGCTTTCTTT.

The gene calls are TRBV14 and TRBJ1-2, with 9 bases aligning to TRBD1. V trimming: 8 bases; J trimming: 2 bases; junction bases outside the gene matches: 9. Germline V gives CDR1 SGHDN, CDR2 FVKESK. The CDR3 loop spans 15 amino acids. Written as DNA, the CDR3 is TGTGCCAGCTCGCCAAGGGACAGGGACAACTATGGCTACACCTTC. This codes for CASSPRDRDNYGYTF.

J is TRBJ1-6 and V is TRBV10-3; D gene ambiguous. The CDR3 has 15 residues. Germline CDR1 reads ENHRY; CDR2 reads SYGVKD. Between the trimmed V and J ends, which lost 10 bases and 0 bases, there was a span of 13 bases. Here the CDR3 DNA reads TGTGCCACCGCGGCCCAAAGCTCCTATAATTCACCCCTCCACTTT. Its translation: CATAAQSSYNSPLHF.

This clone has just a few counts. V and J are TRBV5-1 and TRBJ1-6, with D hard to call. Germline V CDR1 and CDR2: SGHRS, YFSETQ. The CDR3 has 16 amino acids. V was clipped by 1 base and J by 4 bases, with 12 bases between them. CDR3 in amino acids: CASSLNGRTYNSPLHF. Here the CDR3 DNA reads TGCGCCAGCAGCTTGAATGGGAGGACTTATAATTCACCCCTCCACTTT.

This rearrangement joins TRBV2 to TRBJ2-1; D may correspond to TRBD1 or TRBD2 (5 bases each). V was shortened by 4 bases and J by 0 bases, with 10 bases between the two germline ends. The CDR3 has 15 residues. The germline V gene encodes CDR1 SNHLY and CDR2 FYNNEI. The CDR3 DNA is TGTGCCAGCAGTGTGGGGACGGACTCCTACAATGAGCAGTTCTTC. It is translated as CASSVGTDSYNEQFF.